A single sample gave rise to the 5 T cell receptor beta chains below, sequenced in a study of T-cell reconstitution after alpha-beta-depleted transplantation in children. During its preparation, the TCRbeta library received unique molecular identifiers. TCRdb reprocessed the PCR reads with MiXCR, giving one entry per CDR3 protein. Among 550,000 to 800,000 distinct CDR3 sequences listed, around 13% were seen once. Sequenced material: PBMCs, taken before TCRalphabeta/CD19-depleted stem cell transplant. The receptors derive from a girl aged 2-10 years with congenital amegakaryocytic thrombocytopenia, due to receive a stem cell transplant.

V gene TRBV5-1 combines with J gene TRBJ2-7; D remains unclear. CDR3 length equals 14 residues. Germline assignment: CDR1 SGHRS and CDR2 YFSETQ. V was trimmed by 3 bases and J by 2 bases, leaving 12 bases between them. CDR3 sequence reads: CASSSRWAAYEQYF. CDR3 bases: TGCGCCAGCAGCTCCAGGTGGGCCGCCTACGAGCAGTACTTC.

In its sample, this clonotype was seen many times. The chain recombines TRBV28 with TRBJ2-7; D is uncertain. This CDR3 has 14 amino acids. V lost 3 bases and J 0 bases, leaving 9 bases between the germline ends. Germline loops: CDR1 MDHEN, CDR2 SYDVKM. DNA of the CDR3: TGTGCCAGCAGTTTTTCGCTTTACTCCTACGAGCAGTACTTC. It codes for CASSFSLYSYEQYF.

Ten or more counts support this clonotype. This chain joins TRBV11-1 and TRBJ2-3; a possible D gene is TRBD2 (6 bases). This CDR3 has 14 residues. Deletions cut 6 bases from V and 0 bases from J, with 10 bases between. Germline V gene lookup returns CDR1 SGHAT and CDR2 FQDESV (reference sequence). The CDR3 DNA sequence: TGTGCCAGCAGTGTGGCGGGAAGCACAGATACGCAGTATTTT. Translation gives CASSVAGSTDTQYF.

In this sample, this clonotype turned up a few times. The chain carries TRBV7-2 and TRBJ2-1; 8 bases are shared with TRBD2. Unmatched junction bases numbered 5, after V lost 1 base and J lost 12 bases. CDR1 is SGHTA and CDR2 is FQGNSA in the germline V gene. This CDR3 region has 13 residues. The CDR3: CASSLVVAGGQFF. The CDR3 bases are TGTGCCAGCAGCTTAGTTGTCGCGGGAGGGCAGTTCTTC.

The V call is TRBV5-1, the J call TRBJ2-1; 10 bases are a match to TRBD2. V shed 8 bases, J shed 10 bases, and the junction held 18 bases outside the gene matches. The CDR3 loop spans 16 amino acids. Germline V gene lookup returns CDR1 SGHRS and CDR2 YFSETQ. The CDR3 protein is CASRQMVSGRAGEQFF. Written as DNA, the CDR3 is TGCGCCAGTCGTCAGATGGTGAGCGGGAGGGCCGGAGAGCAGTTCTTC.